A single sample gave rise to the 21 T cell receptor beta chains below, sequenced in a study of Ad26.COV2.S vaccination and SARS-CoV-2 variants. TCRdb keeps only in-frame clones here, not all; method: immunoSEQ multiplex PCR. Of approximately 460,000 clones in the sample, roughly nine tenths were seen once. Treatment in this sample: some 20 received Ad26.COV2.S at low or high dose, single or two shots; roughly five received placebo; per-sample allocation not given. The samples were gathered on day 63 after the first injection of vaccine or placebo. The starting material was peripheral blood, obtained in a trial of Ad26.COV2.S vaccine versus placebo. These receptors all come from a person aged 18-60 years who received the Ad26.COV2.S COVID-19 vaccine or a placebo.

The chain is built from TRBV13 and TRBJ2-2, with D maybe TRBD2 (6 bases). Germline lookup yields CDR1 PRHDT and CDR2 FYEKMQ (reference sequence). CDR3 length equals 16 residues. V shed 4 bases and J shed 4 bases, with 16 bases lying between them. The CDR3 nucleotides are TGTGCCAGCAGCTCTCGGGGGTGGAAGGGCACCGGGGAGCTGTTTTTT. Translation gives CASSSRGWKGTGELFF.

This clone appeared a single time. CDR3 bases: TGTGCCACCAGCAGAGATCTAGAGGGCCCCTATGGCTACACCTTC. This sequence encodes CATSRDLEGPYGYTF. V usage is TRBV15 and J usage is TRBJ1-2; D is undetermined. Trimming pared 0 bases from V and 4 bases from J, leaving 12 bases between. CDR1 is LNHNV and CDR2 is YYDKDF in the germline V gene (reference sequence). The CDR3 spans 15 residues.

The rearrangement uses TRBV7-9 and TRBJ2-1; 8 bases are shared with TRBD1. Germline trimming cut 1 base from V and 6 bases from J; bases unmatched to any gene: 5. CDR3 size: 15 residues. Germline V gene sequence: CDR1 SEHNR, CDR2 FQNEAQ (reference sequence). The chain's CDR3 is CASSLGDRIPNEQFF. CDR3 nucleotides: TGTGCCAGCAGCTTAGGGGACAGGATTCCCAATGAGCAGTTCTTC.

The rearrangement links TRBV27 to TRBJ1-2; D ambiguous. V shed 0 bases and J shed 4 bases, with 6 bases lying between them. From germline, CDR1 is MNHEY and CDR2 SMNVEV (reference sequence). This CDR3 is 13 amino acids long. The CDR3 sequence is CASSLSGSYGYTF. In nucleotides, the CDR3 is TGTGCCAGCAGTTTATCGGGGAGCTATGGCTACACCTTC.

The chain employs TRBV5-1 and TRBJ2-1, with TRBD2 matching over 14 bases. V lost 8 bases to trimming and J lost 2 bases; unmatched junction nucleotides: 9. The CDR3 covers 17 residues. Per germline, CDR1 SGHRS and CDR2 YFSETQ. CDR3 sequence: CASKGLAGGPTYNEQFF. The CDR3 nucleotides read TGCGCCAGTAAAGGACTAGCGGGGGGCCCGACCTACAATGAGCAGTTCTTC.

J is TRBJ2-7 and V is TRBV27, with D perhaps being TRBD1 or TRBD2 (5 bases each). The CDR3 sequence is 15 residues long. V lost 1 base to trimming and J lost 7 bases, with 17 bases between them. Per germline, CDR1 MNHEY and CDR2 SMNVEV (reference sequence). This chain's CDR3 is CASSLFAGTQWEQYF. The CDR3 nucleotides are TGTGCCAGCAGTTTATTTGCAGGGACCCAGTGGGAGCAGTACTTC.

The chain carries TRBV6-6 and TRBJ1-6; D remains ambiguous. From germline, CDR1 is MNHNY and CDR2 SVGAGI (reference sequence). Trimming shortened V by 2 bases and J by 7 bases, and 6 bases separated the two germline ends. This CDR3 comprises 13 residues. In nucleotides, the CDR3 is TGTGCCAGCAGTTACGGATCAAATTCACCCCTCCACTTT. Translating it yields CASSYGSNSPLHF.

Only one count was recorded for this clone. The V call is TRBV24-1, the J call TRBJ1-2; TRBD1 matches 7 bases. J gave up 4 bases and V 4 bases, and 5 bases lay outside the gene matches. The CDR3 is made up of 14 amino acids. Looked up from germline, CDR1 is KGHDR and CDR2 is SFDVKD. This chain's CDR3 is CATSDPGQSYGYTF. CDR3 coding DNA: TGTGCCACCAGTGACCCGGGACAGTCCTATGGCTACACCTTC.

V and J are TRBV28 and TRBJ2-3, with 7 nucleotides matching TRBD2. This CDR3 spans 17 amino acids. J gave up 0 bases and V 6 bases, and 12 bases lay outside the gene matches. Looked up from germline, CDR1 is MDHEN and CDR2 is SYDVKM. The CDR3 sequence: CASRDPLAGGSTDTQYF. The CDR3 DNA follows: TGTGCCAGCAGAGACCCATTAGCGGGCGGTAGCACAGATACGCAGTATTTT.

The chain couples TRBV29-1 to TRBJ2-7; D may be TRBD1 (6 bases). V shed 8 bases and J shed 0 bases, with 14 bases lying between them. CDR3 size: 13 residues. Germline CDR1 SQVTM, CDR2 ANQGSEA. CDR3 nucleotide sequence: TGCAGCACCCGGGACAATGACTCCTACGAGCAGTACTTC. This sequence encodes CSTRDNDSYEQYF.

The CDR3 loop is CASSLTGGRNYGYTF. DNA of the CDR3: TGTGCCAGTAGCCTAACAGGGGGGCGAAACTATGGCTACACCTTC. This chain links TRBV19 with TRBJ1-2, with TRBD1 identical over 8 bases. The CDR3 is made up of 15 amino acids. Per germline, CDR1 LNHDA and CDR2 SQIVND (reference sequence). V was pared by 6 bases and J by 2 bases, with 8 bases of the junction left unmatched.

V is TRBV18 and J is TRBJ1-6; no reliable D call. Germline V gives CDR1 KGHSH, CDR2 LQKENI. CDR3 length equals 13 residues. The V end was cut by 0 bases, the J end by 9 bases, with 6 bases between. The CDR3 reads CASSPPGISPLHF. DNA for the CDR3: TGTGCCAGCTCACCACCAGGGATTTCACCCCTCCACTTT. Variable domain in full (rest from reference TRBV18 and TRBJ1-6): NAGVMQNPRHLVRRRGQEARLRCSPMKGHSHVYWYRQLPEEGLKFMVYLQKENIIDESGMPKERFSAEFPKEGPSILRIQQVVRGDSAAYFCASSPPGISPLHFGNGTRLTVT.

The chain is built from TRBV6-2 or TRBV6-3 and TRBJ1-5; D gene uncertain. The CDR3 loop spans 14 amino acids. The V end lost 5 bases, the J end lost 1 base, and 9 bases lay between the germline ends. Germline values: CDR1 MNHEY, CDR2 SVGEGT. The CDR3: CASSLTVSNQPQHF. Written as DNA, the CDR3 is TGTGCCAGCAGTCTAACAGTGAGCAATCAGCCCCAGCATTTT.

J is TRBJ1-1 and V is TRBV27; 7 bases align to TRBD1. From germline, CDR1 is MNHEY and CDR2 SMNVEV (reference sequence). V shed 3 bases and J 3 bases; nucleotides not matched to a gene: 22. The CDR3 totals 20 residues. The CDR3 bases are TGTGCCAGCAGTTTGTCGGAGCGGCTGACAGGGATTAATTTGGACACTGAAGCTTTCTTT. Protein: CASSLSERLTGINLDTEAFF.

The chain employs TRBV18 and TRBJ2-2; no clear D gene. Trimming shortened V by 0 bases and J by 2 bases, and 10 bases separated the two germline ends. This CDR3 is built from 16 residues. CDR1 and CDR2 (germline): KGHSH, LQKENI. CDR3 amino acids: CASSPPSSANTGELFF. DNA for the CDR3: TGTGCCAGCTCACCACCGAGCAGCGCTAACACCGGGGAGCTGTTTTTT. Using reference TRBV18 and TRBJ2-2 for the parts outside the CDR3, the full variable domain is NAGVMQNPRHLVRRRGQEARLRCSPMKGHSHVYWYRQLPEEGLKFMVYLQKENIIDESGMPKERFSAEFPKEGPSILRIQQVVRGDSAAYFCASSPPSSANTGELFFGEGSRLTVL.

CDR3 coding DNA: TGCGCCAGCAGCCAAGCCTGGGTGGGAGCTGGAAGTCAGCCCCAGCATTTT. This translates into CASSQAWVGAGSQPQHF. V is TRBV4-3 and J is TRBJ1-5; unclear D gene. The V gene lost 1 base and the J gene lost 6 bases, with 19 bases spanning the gap. Germline V gene lookup returns CDR1 LGHNA and CDR2 YSLEER. This CDR3 contains 17 residues.

The rearrangement uses TRBV6-5 and TRBJ2-6; unclear D gene. Germline CDR1 and CDR2: MNHEY and SVGAGI. V lost 6 bases and J 4 bases, leaving 7 bases between the germline ends. CDR3 size: 13 residues. This CDR3 reads CASSGFGANVLTF. CDR3 in DNA: TGTGCCAGCAGCGGCTTCGGGGCCAACGTCCTGACTTTC.

V usage is TRBV19 and J usage is TRBJ2-7; 12 bases line up with TRBD2. Germline V CDR1 and CDR2: LNHDA, SQIVND (reference sequence). V dropped 3 bases and J dropped 9; count of bases not matched to a gene: 6. The CDR3 loop spans 14 amino acids. Here the CDR3 reads CASSMLAGGPVQYF. CDR3 in DNA: TGTGCCAGTAGTATGCTAGCGGGAGGGCCGGTGCAGTACTTC.

This chain uses TRBV18 with TRBJ2-2; 9 nucleotides match TRBD1. V dropped 3 bases and J dropped 4; count of bases not matched to a gene: 6. Per germline, CDR1 KGHSH and CDR2 LQKENI. This CDR3 has 16 amino acids. In DNA form, the CDR3 reads TGTGCCAGCTCACCGAGGGGACAGGGACCCACCGGGGAGCTGTTTTTT. This translates into CASSPRGQGPTGELFF.

The V gene is TRBV27, the J gene TRBJ1-2; 9 positions agree with TRBD1. The CDR3 sequence is 16 residues long. V was clipped by 3 bases and J by 4 bases; unmatched bases: 9. The germline gives CDR1 MNHEY, CDR2 SMNVEV (reference sequence). CDR3 loop: CASSLKPGQGAYGYTF. For the CDR3, the DNA is TGTGCCAGCAGTTTGAAACCGGGACAGGGTGCCTATGGCTACACCTTC.

The chain combines TRBV11-2 with TRBJ2-1; 8 nucleotides line up with TRBD1. CDR1 and CDR2 from the germline V gene are SGHAT and FQNNGV. This CDR3 is 13 amino acids long. The V and J ends lost 8 bases and 7 bases, in that order; junction bases with no gene match: 7. CDR3 nucleotide sequence: TGTGCCAGCCTCAGACAGGGGCAAAATGAGCAGTTCTTC. This translates into CASLRQGQNEQFF.